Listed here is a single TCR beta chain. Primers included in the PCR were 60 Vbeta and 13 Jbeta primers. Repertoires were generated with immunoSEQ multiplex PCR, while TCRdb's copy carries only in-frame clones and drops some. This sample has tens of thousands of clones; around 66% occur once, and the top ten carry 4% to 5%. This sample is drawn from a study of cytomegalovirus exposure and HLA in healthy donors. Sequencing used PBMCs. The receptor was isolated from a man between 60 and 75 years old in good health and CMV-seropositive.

CDR3 nucleotide sequence: TGTGCCAGCAGTGATCGGGGGGGGGCTGGCTATGGCTACACCTTC. Translating gives CASSDRGGAGYGYTF. The chain carries TRBV25-1 and TRBJ1-2, with D possibly matching TRBD1 (6 bases). Trimming took 3 bases from V and 4 from J, leaving 15 bases between them. CDR1 and CDR2 from the germline V gene are MGHDK and SYGVNS. The CDR3 totals 15 residues.